This is a list of T cell receptor beta chains from one sample in a study of T cell responses to AZD1222 COVID-19 vaccine. TCRdb's table, derived via immunoSEQ multiplex PCR, lists solely in-frame clones and lacks some. Here the sample spans some 150,000 clones, around nine tenths being singletons. This specimen was peripheral blood, taken on day 0 of AZD1222 vaccination. The origin of the receptors is an adult in good health. Both conserved end residues are part of each CDR3.

TRBJ2-7,TRBV3-1/TRBV3-2,CASSKRLAGDIKQYF
TRBJ2-1,TRBV7-9,CASRFGLAGGVDNEQFF
TRBJ2-2,TRBV7-2,CASSLRQGLGTGELFF
TRBJ2-5,TRBV19,CASSKGLQETQYF
TRBJ2-7,TRBV4-2,CASSPHLLGQRELGEQYF
TRBJ1-6,TRBV7-2,CASSLYPGSNSPLHF
TRBJ2-7,TRBV28,CASSLDSGYYEQYF
TRBJ2-7,TRBV7-2,CASSVSRDFQEQYF
TRBJ1-1,TRBV6-1,CASSEEGEAFF
TRBJ1-5,TRBV28,CATRTHYSNQPQHF
TRBJ2-3,TRBV4-3,CASSQVPPGSGNTQYF
TRBJ2-3,TRBV14,CASSRRGGTQYF
TRBJ1-2,TRBV7-9,CASSLETPTRGYTF
TRBJ2-3,TRBV9,CASSVASPDTQYF
TRBJ2-2,TRBV24-1,CATSAVGGTGELFF
TRBJ2-7,TRBV19,CASSPRDRSSYEQYF
TRBJ1-4,TRBV7-9,CASSFGGGAGDEKLFF
TRBJ1-2,TRBV19,CASRPPGGYGYTF
TRBJ1-2,TRBV28,CASSFLGTGRRRYTF
TRBJ2-3,TRBV19,CASSIQQGGSGADTQYF
TRBJ2-2,TRBV14,CASSQDSHRGKNTGELFF
TRBJ1-2,TRBV4-2,CASTSKGGGENGYTF
TRBJ2-5,TRBV7-2,CASSLVLVKQSTQYF
TRBJ1-4,TRBV6-6,CASSYSGGIGEKLFF
TRBJ1-5,TRBV25-1,CASSESMRAPQHF
TRBJ2-3,TRBV28,CASEGATDTQYF